This T cell receptor (beta chain) was recovered during a study of monozygotic twins with inflammatory bowel disease. Each CDR3 protein gets one entry in TCRdb, which reprocessed the 5' RACE reads and gives no DNA. The sample features some 450,000 distinct CDR3 sequences, with 2.4% in its top ten. The CDR3 length is 19 residues. From germline, CDR1 is ENHRY and CDR2 SYGVKD. Source material: blood. This TCR derives from a human donor with ulcerative colitis or Crohn's disease, or a healthy co-twin of an affected twin (not recorded which). This chain uses TRBV10-3 with TRBJ2-1; TCRdb's D gene call, TRBD2, goes unchecked for lack of DNA. The CDR3 sequence: CAISELARDGLAGFLEQFF.